Each of the 9 T cell receptor beta chains below was sequenced from the same sample in a study of blood T cell repertoires in COVID-19. The protocol was immunoSEQ multiplex PCR, while the TCRdb copy is restricted to in-frame clones and leaves out a portion. Among some 200,000 clones, about four fifths were seen once, and the ten largest hold approximately 1.3%. Sequenced sample: PBMCs or T cells enriched from blood (not recorded which). The receptors stem from a woman aged 40 to 50 with acute COVID-19.

This chain uses TRBV7-6 with TRBJ2-1, with D uncertain. This CDR3 comprises 14 residues. V was shortened by 2 bases and J by 0 bases, with 5 bases between the two germline ends. Germline V gene lookup returns CDR1 SGHVS and CDR2 FNYEAQ. Here the CDR3 reads CASSLSSSYNEQFF. In nucleotides, the CDR3 is TGTGCCAGCAGCTTAAGTAGCTCCTACAATGAGCAGTTCTTC.

The chain recombines TRBV9 with TRBJ2-7, with TRBD1 as a possible D gene (6 bases). CDR1 is SGDLS, CDR2 YYNGEE, per germline. Trimming stripped 0 bases from V and 0 bases from J, with 10 bases between. The CDR3 is 15 residues long. CDR3 amino acids: CASSVGGTFSYEQYF. The CDR3 DNA sequence: TGTGCCAGCAGCGTAGGTGGGACATTCTCCTACGAGCAGTACTTC. Filled out from reference TRBV9 and TRBJ2-7, the complete variable domain reads DSGVTQTPKHLITATGQRVTLRCSPRSGDLSVYWYQQSLDQGLQFLIQYYNGEERAKGNILERFSAQQFPDLHSELNLSSLELGDSALYFCASSVGGTFSYEQYFGPGTRLTVT.

The chain couples TRBV18 to TRBJ1-4, with TRBD1 as a possible D gene (6 bases). The CDR3 runs 14 residues. CDR1 and CDR2 from the germline V gene are KGHSH and LQKENI. V dropped 6 bases and J dropped 4 bases, with 12 bases sitting between them. Here the CDR3 DNA reads TGTGCCAGCTCCCACACAGGGTTTAATGAAAAACTGTTTTTT. The encoded protein is CASSHTGFNEKLFF.

The chain employs TRBV19 and TRBJ2-1; the match to TRBD1 covers 7 bases. This CDR3 contains 14 residues. Germline loops: CDR1 LNHDA, CDR2 SQIVND (reference sequence). Germline trimming cut 7 bases from V and 4 bases from J; bases unmatched to any gene: 7. This CDR3 is CASKSQGVYNEQFF. The CDR3 region has the DNA TGTGCCAGTAAAAGCCAGGGGGTATACAATGAGCAGTTCTTC.

The J gene is TRBJ1-3, the V gene TRBV18; D is uncertain. Germline V gene lookup returns CDR1 KGHSH and CDR2 LQKENI. V lost 1 base, J lost 0 bases, and 7 bases lay in between. The CDR3 spans 15 residues. CDR3 sequence reads: CASSPRTSSGNTIYF. CDR3 nucleotide sequence: TGTGCCAGCTCACCACGAACTTCCTCTGGAAACACCATATATTTT.

The chain carries TRBV7-9 and TRBJ1-4, with TRBD1 matching over 7 bases. From germline, CDR1 is SEHNR and CDR2 FQNEAQ (reference sequence). V lost 5 bases to trimming and J lost 2 bases; unmatched junction nucleotides: 8. The CDR3 loop spans 16 amino acids. The CDR3 sequence: CASSDQGVGTNEKLFF. Written as DNA, the CDR3 is TGTGCCAGCAGCGACCAGGGGGTCGGTACTAATGAAAAACTGTTTTTT.

The chain recombines TRBV3-1 (or the pseudogene TRBV3-2) with TRBJ2-2, with TRBD1 matching over 7 bases. Looked up from germline, CDR1 is LGHDT and CDR2 is YNNKEL (reference sequence). The trim removed 2 bases at V and 3 bases at J, leaving 0 bases unmatched. The CDR3 has 14 residues. CDR3 loop: CASSQQGDTGELFF. Written as DNA, the CDR3 is TGTGCCAGCAGCCAACAGGGGGACACCGGGGAGCTGTTTTTT.

The rearrangement joins TRBV6-5 to TRBJ1-2; 7 positions match TRBD1. Germline values: CDR1 MNHEY, CDR2 SVGAGI. The V gene end was trimmed by 4 bases and the J gene end by 4 bases; junction bases not matched to a gene: 6. The CDR3 is 14 amino acids. The CDR3 sequence is CASSSQTGIYGYTF. In DNA, the CDR3 is TGTGCCAGCAGTTCTCAGACAGGGATCTATGGCTACACCTTC.

The chain combines TRBV3-1 (or the pseudogene TRBV3-2) with TRBJ1-1, with unresolved D. Germline lookup yields CDR1 LGHDT and CDR2 YNNKEL (reference sequence). The germline V and J ends were trimmed by 2 bases and 0 bases, with 7 bases remaining between them. CDR3 length equals 14 residues. In nucleotides, the CDR3 is TGTGCCAGCAGCCAATTCAAGCTGAACACTGAAGCTTTCTTT. Amino acids: CASSQFKLNTEAFF.